The clone carrying this T cell receptor beta chain counts as medium-sized. The sample belongs to a study of CD4 and CD8 cells across lung adenocarcinoma regions. Germline V lookup: CDR1 MNHEY, CDR2 SMNVEV (reference sequence). The CDR3 is made up of 15 amino acids. V lost 7 bases to trimming and J lost 1 base, with 14 bases between them. TCRdb reprocessed the PCR reads via MiXCR and lists one record per CDR3 protein. The data contain roughly 20,000 distinct CDR3 sequences, 46% of them singletons. Donors had localized lung adenocarcinoma, a non-small cell lung cancer. The V and J genes are TRBV27 and TRBJ2-4, with a tentative D call TRBD2 (5 bases). The clonotype originates from a male donor with lung adenocarcinoma. The CD4 and CD8 labels of this study may be unreliable. Input material: CD4+ T cells from the margin of a lung tumor. As DNA, the CDR3 is TGTGCCAGCAAATTCGGTGGCGGGGCCAAAAACATTCAGTACTTC. Amino acid sequence: CASKFGGGAKNIQYF.